The 27 T cell receptor beta chains below come from one sample, sequenced in a study of T cells in Graves' hyperthyroidism and ophthalmopathy. Amplification yielded TCR beta CDR3 regions, with RNA transcripts as the source. HTBI primers were used for first-round RT-PCR of the TCR CDR3. Via MiXCR, TCRdb re-called the multiplex PCR reads, giving one row per CDR3 protein. The table lists around 340,000 distinct CDR3 sequences, 18% of them singletons. The sample consisted of blood. Every receptor here comes from a woman between 35 and 50 years old with Graves' ophthalmopathy.

This clonotype was counted many times. V is TRBV28 and J is TRBJ2-5, with D possibly TRBD1 on 6 matching bases. Germline loops: CDR1 MDHEN, CDR2 SYDVKM. The CDR3 has 12 residues. The CDR3 sequence is CATRKQGETQYF. DNA for the CDR3: TGTGCGACCAGAAAACAGGGCGAGACCCAGTACTTC.

Ten or more counts support this clonotype. A single base separates this from a much larger clone, so it may be a read error. The gene calls are TRBV12-3 or TRBV12-4 and TRBJ1-1; D is uncertain. This CDR3 spans 12 amino acids. Trimming removed 4 bases from V and 7 bases from J, with 10 bases in between. CDR3: CASSSGLHEAFF. Written as DNA, the CDR3 is TGTGCCAGCAGTTCGGGGTTGCATGAAGCTTTCTTT.

This clonotype was found many times. The chain couples TRBV3-1 to TRBJ1-1; D is unclear. Deletions cut 2 bases from V and 8 bases from J, with 21 bases between. CDR1 is LGHDT and CDR2 is YNNKEL in the germline V gene (reference sequence). CDR3 length: 16 residues. The CDR3: CASSQIGVRLGREAFF. The CDR3 DNA reads TGTGCCAGCAGCCAAATTGGAGTGCGGCTAGGGAGGGAAGCTTTCTTT.

This clonotype has ten or more counts. DNA of the CDR3: TGTGCCAGCAAAAGACTAGCGGGAGCCTACAATGAGCAGTTCTTC. Translation gives CASKRLAGAYNEQFF. The chain recombines TRBV2 with TRBJ2-1; 12 positions agree with TRBD2. The CDR3 loop spans 15 amino acids. Trimming cost V 7 bases and J 2 bases; bases outside gene matches: 3. Per the germline V gene, CDR1 is SNHLY and CDR2 is FYNNEI. Based on the CDR3 plus reference TRBV2 and TRBJ2-1, the full variable domain is EPEVTQTPSHQVTQMGQEVILRCVPISNHLYFYWYRQILGQKVEFLVSFYNNEISEKSEIFDDQFSVERPDGSNFTLKIRSTKLEDSAMYFCASKRLAGAYNEQFFGPGTRLTVL.

The rearrangement uses TRBV6-5 and TRBJ1-6; unclear D gene. The CDR3 runs 14 residues. Trimming pared 2 bases from V and 4 bases from J, leaving 6 bases between. Germline V gene sequence: CDR1 MNHEY, CDR2 SVGAGI. The chain's CDR3 is CASSYREYNSPLHF. The CDR3 bases are TGTGCCAGCAGTTACCGGGAGTATAATTCACCCCTCCACTTT.

A remark on this clonotype: Germline and junction disagree at one end, which may indicate a read error. The rearrangement links TRBV7-3 to TRBJ2-5; possible D gene TRBD2, 6 bases. Germline V gene data show CDR1 as SGHTA and CDR2 as FQGTGA. CDR3 length: 13 residues. CDR3 in DNA: TGTGCTAGCAGCCCTAGCGAACTGGAGACCCAGTACTTC. Translation: CASSPSELETQYF.

This clonotype was recorded at least ten times. The chain uses TRBV20-1 and TRBJ2-7; 9 bases fit TRBD1. CDR3 length: 17 residues. The germline V gene has CDR1 DFQATT and CDR2 SNEGSKA (reference sequence). The trim removed 5 bases at V and 0 bases at J, leaving 14 bases unmatched. Here the CDR3 DNA reads TGCAGTGCTGGCGAGGGACAGGGATTACCCTACTCCTACGAGCAGTACTTC. This sequence encodes CSAGEGQGLPYSYEQYF.

In its sample, this clonotype was seen many times. The chain joins TRBV20-1 to TRBJ1-2; TRBD1 matches at 7 bases. The germline V gene encodes CDR1 DFQATT and CDR2 SNEGSKA (reference sequence). Trimming cost V 0 bases and J 8 bases; bases outside gene matches: 9. This CDR3 has 14 amino acids. CDR3 nucleotides: TGCAGTGCTAGAGATCTCGACAGGGTAGGAGGCTACACCTTC. Protein product: CSARDLDRVGGYTF.

This clonotype was counted a few times. The V and J genes are TRBV2 and TRBJ2-1; D is possibly TRBD1 (6 bases). With 5 bases removed from V and 3 bases from J, the gap between germline ends came to 26 bases. Germline V lookup: CDR1 SNHLY, CDR2 FYNNEI. This CDR3 contains 19 residues. Written as DNA, the CDR3 is TGTGCCAGCAGTCACCGGGACATAGGAGATGAACGGAACTACAATGAGCAGTTCTTC. This encodes CASSHRDIGDERNYNEQFF.

Many counts were recorded for this clonotype. The chain has TRBV4-2 and TRBJ2-5, with 13 bases fitting TRBD2. Germline V gene sequence: CDR1 LGHNA, CDR2 YNFKEQ. The junction had 7 bases not matched to a gene; V was cut back by 4 bases and J by 5 bases. The CDR3 contains 16 residues. CDR3 amino acids: CASSPGLAGDSETQYF. The CDR3, as DNA: TGTGCCAGCAGCCCCGGACTAGCGGGAGATAGTGAGACCCAGTACTTC.

This clonotype appeared a few times. The chain has TRBV9 and TRBJ2-1; 12 bases are shared with TRBD2. CDR3 size: 17 residues. Germline V gives CDR1 SGDLS, CDR2 YYNGEE. Germline trimming cut 3 bases from V and 3 bases from J; bases unmatched to any gene: 7. CDR3 amino acids: CASSAASGRARYNEQFF. The CDR3 DNA follows: TGTGCCAGCAGCGCGGCTAGCGGGAGGGCCCGCTACAATGAGCAGTTCTTC.

This clonotype came up a few times. The rearrangement links TRBV15 to TRBJ2-7, with 11 bases that match TRBD1. The CDR3 has 16 residues. The germline V gene encodes CDR1 LNHNV and CDR2 YYDKDF (reference sequence). Trimming took 3 bases from V and 3 from J; bases not matched to a gene: 7. CDR3 amino acids: CATSSGGGQGGYEQYF. For the CDR3, the DNA is TGTGCCACCAGCAGTGGTGGGGGACAGGGGGGCTACGAGCAGTACTTC.

In this sample, this clonotype turned up many times. V and J are TRBV29-1 and TRBJ2-7, with D tentatively TRBD1 (5 bases). Germline V CDR1 and CDR2: SQVTM, ANQGSEA. Trimming stripped 4 bases from V and 2 bases from J, with 12 bases between. This CDR3 contains 13 residues. Here the CDR3 reads CSVVGQKTYEQYF. CDR3 bases: TGCAGCGTTGTGGGGCAGAAGACCTACGAGCAGTACTTC.

The chain is built from TRBV6-1 and TRBJ2-2; D is unclear. Looked up from germline, CDR1 is MNHNS and CDR2 is SASEGT. The CDR3 loop spans 15 amino acids. The V end lost 1 base, the J end lost 6 bases, and 12 bases lay between the germline ends. CDR3 sequence reads: CASSEEVYRPGELFF. CDR3 nucleotides: TGTGCCAGCAGTGAAGAAGTGTACCGGCCCGGGGAGCTGTTTTTT.

This rearrangement joins TRBV28 to TRBJ2-2, with 14 bases aligning to TRBD2. Germline lookup yields CDR1 MDHEN and CDR2 SYDVKM. This CDR3 has 17 amino acids. V dropped 3 bases and J dropped 5; count of bases not matched to a gene: 5. The CDR3 DNA reads as TGTGCCAGCAGTTTTTGGGGACTAGCGGGAGATACCGGGGAGCTGTTTTTT. Translating gives CASSFWGLAGDTGELFF. Using reference TRBV28 and TRBJ2-2 for the parts outside the CDR3, the full variable domain is DVKVTQSSRYLVKRTGEKVFLECVQDMDHENMFWYRQDPGLGLRLIYFSYDVKMKEKGDIPEGYSVSREKKERFSLILESASTNQTSMYLCASSFWGLAGDTGELFFGEGSRLTVL.

This clonotype was seen ten or more times. The chain is built from TRBV12-3 or TRBV12-4 and TRBJ2-2; TRBD2 aligns across 8 bases. CDR3 length: 16 residues. With V trimmed by 5 bases and J by 5 bases, 10 bases remained unmatched. The CDR3 loop is CASSPSGRKRTGELFF. CDR3 sequence (DNA): TGTGCCAGCAGTCCGAGCGGGAGAAAGAGGACCGGGGAGCTGTTTTTT.

This clonotype was picked up many times. The J gene is TRBJ2-2, the V gene TRBV30; D unresolved. Trimming left V 3 bases short and J 5 bases short, with 13 bases between. The V gene's germline CDR1 is GTSNPN and CDR2 SVGIG (reference sequence). The CDR3 sequence is 14 residues long. The CDR3 reads CAWRADFRTGELFF. The CDR3 DNA reads as TGTGCCTGGAGGGCCGATTTCAGGACCGGGGAGCTGTTTTTT. The variable domain in full, with the rest retrieved from reference TRBV30 and TRBJ2-2, is SQTIHQWPATLVQPVGSPLSLECTVEGTSNPNLYWYRQAAGRGLQLLFYSVGIGQISSEVPQNLSASRPQDRQFILSSKKLLLSDSGFYLCAWRADFRTGELFFGEGSRLTVL.

This clonotype came up many times. The chain has TRBV2 and TRBJ1-5; D uncertain. This CDR3 has 11 amino acids. Per germline, CDR1 SNHLY and CDR2 FYNNEI. V shed 8 bases and J shed 9 bases, with 11 bases lying between them. As DNA, the CDR3 is TGTGCCAGCCGACGCCTCGGGCCCCAGCATTTT. This codes for CASRRLGPQHF.

This clonotype was seen repeatedly, ten times or more. This chain links TRBV28 with TRBJ2-7; D is ambiguous. This CDR3 contains 15 residues. Trimming removed 5 bases from V and 4 bases from J, with 18 bases in between. Per the germline V gene, CDR1 is MDHEN and CDR2 is SYDVKM. The CDR3 region has the DNA TGTGCCAGCAGTCCCCAAACCCCGACCCCATACGAGCAGTACTTC. Amino acids: CASSPQTPTPYEQYF.

This clonotype has a count of ten or more. The J gene is TRBJ1-1, the V gene TRBV12-3 or TRBV12-4; 9 bases line up with TRBD1. Trimming took 8 bases from V and 8 from J; bases not matched to a gene: 12. This CDR3 is built from 14 residues. The CDR3 DNA reads TGTGCCAGCTATCCCGGACAGGGGAGAGGGGAAGCTTTCTTT. It translates to CASYPGQGRGEAFF.

This clonotype was picked up many times. The rearrangement uses TRBV12-5 and TRBJ2-7; 7 bases match TRBD2. The ends lost 7 bases at V and 7 bases at J; junction bases unmatched: 7. CDR1 and CDR2 (germline): LGHNT, FRNRAP. The CDR3 spans 12 residues. CDR3 sequence: CASAPGGWEQYF. As DNA, the CDR3 is TGTGCTAGTGCCCCGGGGGGTTGGGAGCAGTACTTC.

This clonotype was recorded at least ten times. V is TRBV7-2 and J is TRBJ2-7; TRBD2 matches 10 bases. CDR3 length: 15 amino acids. J was trimmed by 5 bases and V by 5 bases; bases with no gene match: 9. CDR1 is SGHTA, CDR2 FQGNSA, per germline. In DNA, the CDR3 is TGTGCCAGCAGCCCAAGCGGGAGGGCTTACAACGAGCAGTACTTC. This encodes CASSPSGRAYNEQYF.

This clonotype appeared many times. V is TRBV2 and J is TRBJ1-1; the D is unclear. This CDR3 is 17 amino acids long. V lost 3 bases to trimming and J lost 3 bases, with 20 bases between them. The germline V gene encodes CDR1 SNHLY and CDR2 FYNNEI. The chain's CDR3 is CASSDITYRYGDTEAFF. The CDR3 nucleotides are TGTGCCAGCAGTGATATAACCTACAGATACGGGGACACTGAAGCTTTCTTT.

This clonotype has ten or more counts. The rearrangement links TRBV6-4 to TRBJ2-7, with 11 nucleotides matching TRBD2. J was trimmed by 5 bases and V by 6 bases; bases with no gene match: 15. The germline CDR1 and CDR2 sequences are MRHNA and SNTAGT. This CDR3 contains 17 residues. CDR3 loop: CASRDRSSGRAGNEQYF. CDR3 coding DNA: TGTGCCAGCAGGGACAGAAGTAGCGGGAGGGCCGGGAACGAGCAGTACTTC.

The table lists this clonotype with many counts. This rearrangement joins TRBV28 to TRBJ2-3; 7 bases fit TRBD2. Per germline, CDR1 MDHEN and CDR2 SYDVKM. The CDR3 contains 13 residues. Unmatched junction bases numbered 5, after V lost 6 bases and J lost 5 bases. The DNA of the CDR3 is TGTGCCAGCAGAAGCGGGGTAAAAGATACGCAGTATTTT. Translation gives CASRSGVKDTQYF.

This clonotype was observed many times. DNA for the CDR3: TGTGCCAGCAGTTGGGACAGTACTTGGGGCGGGGAGCTGTTTTTT. Protein sequence: CASSWDSTWGGELFF. The gene calls are TRBV12-3 or TRBV12-4 and TRBJ2-2; 7 bases map to TRBD1. The CDR3 is 15 amino acids. V lost 4 bases to trimming and J lost 7 bases; unmatched junction nucleotides: 9.

This clonotype showed up just a few times. The chain joins TRBV9 to TRBJ2-2; D gene unclear. CDR3 length: 16 amino acids. Germline V lookup: CDR1 SGDLS, CDR2 YYNGEE. V lost 2 bases to trimming and J lost 0 bases, with 11 bases between them. Here the CDR3 DNA reads TGTGCCAGCAGCGTGGAAGGGTTCGCGAACACCGGGGAGCTGTTTTTT. This codes for CASSVEGFANTGELFF.